These 4 T cell receptor beta chains were sequenced from one sample in a study of blood T cell repertoires in COVID-19. Some clones are missing from TCRdb's copy, which holds only in-frame ones; the method was immunoSEQ multiplex PCR. This table holds under 250,000 clones, over 75% found once. The specimen sequenced was peripheral blood. The receptors shown here come from a man in his fifties or sixties with COVID-19, enrolled during active disease.

The rearrangement links TRBV19 to TRBJ1-2; no clear D. V dropped 9 bases and J dropped 4 bases, with 9 bases sitting between them. This CDR3 has 11 residues. Germline V lookup: CDR1 LNHDA, CDR2 SQIVND (reference sequence). The CDR3 sequence: CASWAVYGYTF. The CDR3 DNA reads as TGTGCCAGCTGGGCCGTCTATGGCTACACCTTC.

The CDR3 is CASGFTPGGAYNTEAFF. The CDR3 DNA follows: TGTGCTAGTGGTTTCACCCCAGGGGGCGCGTACAACACTGAAGCTTTCTTT. J is TRBJ1-1 and V is TRBV12-5; 8 bases fit TRBD1. The ends lost 3 bases at V and 2 bases at J; junction bases unmatched: 11. Germline CDR1 and CDR2: LGHNT and FRNRAP. CDR3 length: 17 amino acids.

This clone was picked up one time. This rearrangement joins TRBV3-1 (or the pseudogene TRBV3-2) to TRBJ1-4; D may be TRBD1 (5 bases). Trimming took off 4 bases at V and 4 bases at J, with 7 bases between the two ends. The CDR3 extends over 13 amino acids. Looked up from germline, CDR1 is LGHDT and CDR2 is YNNKEL (reference sequence). The CDR3 here is CASSLGGNEKLFF. CDR3 DNA: TGTGCCAGCAGCCTCGGGGGTAATGAAAAACTGTTTTTT.

The rearrangement joins TRBV18 to TRBJ2-5, with a weak D call TRBD1 (6 bases). Trimming left V 8 bases short and J 5 bases short, with 15 bases between. There are 13 residues in the CDR3. CDR1 and CDR2 (germline): KGHSH, LQKENI. CDR3 amino acids: CASAGDPAETQYF. In DNA, the CDR3 is TGTGCCAGCGCAGGGGACCCCGCCGAGACCCAGTACTTC.